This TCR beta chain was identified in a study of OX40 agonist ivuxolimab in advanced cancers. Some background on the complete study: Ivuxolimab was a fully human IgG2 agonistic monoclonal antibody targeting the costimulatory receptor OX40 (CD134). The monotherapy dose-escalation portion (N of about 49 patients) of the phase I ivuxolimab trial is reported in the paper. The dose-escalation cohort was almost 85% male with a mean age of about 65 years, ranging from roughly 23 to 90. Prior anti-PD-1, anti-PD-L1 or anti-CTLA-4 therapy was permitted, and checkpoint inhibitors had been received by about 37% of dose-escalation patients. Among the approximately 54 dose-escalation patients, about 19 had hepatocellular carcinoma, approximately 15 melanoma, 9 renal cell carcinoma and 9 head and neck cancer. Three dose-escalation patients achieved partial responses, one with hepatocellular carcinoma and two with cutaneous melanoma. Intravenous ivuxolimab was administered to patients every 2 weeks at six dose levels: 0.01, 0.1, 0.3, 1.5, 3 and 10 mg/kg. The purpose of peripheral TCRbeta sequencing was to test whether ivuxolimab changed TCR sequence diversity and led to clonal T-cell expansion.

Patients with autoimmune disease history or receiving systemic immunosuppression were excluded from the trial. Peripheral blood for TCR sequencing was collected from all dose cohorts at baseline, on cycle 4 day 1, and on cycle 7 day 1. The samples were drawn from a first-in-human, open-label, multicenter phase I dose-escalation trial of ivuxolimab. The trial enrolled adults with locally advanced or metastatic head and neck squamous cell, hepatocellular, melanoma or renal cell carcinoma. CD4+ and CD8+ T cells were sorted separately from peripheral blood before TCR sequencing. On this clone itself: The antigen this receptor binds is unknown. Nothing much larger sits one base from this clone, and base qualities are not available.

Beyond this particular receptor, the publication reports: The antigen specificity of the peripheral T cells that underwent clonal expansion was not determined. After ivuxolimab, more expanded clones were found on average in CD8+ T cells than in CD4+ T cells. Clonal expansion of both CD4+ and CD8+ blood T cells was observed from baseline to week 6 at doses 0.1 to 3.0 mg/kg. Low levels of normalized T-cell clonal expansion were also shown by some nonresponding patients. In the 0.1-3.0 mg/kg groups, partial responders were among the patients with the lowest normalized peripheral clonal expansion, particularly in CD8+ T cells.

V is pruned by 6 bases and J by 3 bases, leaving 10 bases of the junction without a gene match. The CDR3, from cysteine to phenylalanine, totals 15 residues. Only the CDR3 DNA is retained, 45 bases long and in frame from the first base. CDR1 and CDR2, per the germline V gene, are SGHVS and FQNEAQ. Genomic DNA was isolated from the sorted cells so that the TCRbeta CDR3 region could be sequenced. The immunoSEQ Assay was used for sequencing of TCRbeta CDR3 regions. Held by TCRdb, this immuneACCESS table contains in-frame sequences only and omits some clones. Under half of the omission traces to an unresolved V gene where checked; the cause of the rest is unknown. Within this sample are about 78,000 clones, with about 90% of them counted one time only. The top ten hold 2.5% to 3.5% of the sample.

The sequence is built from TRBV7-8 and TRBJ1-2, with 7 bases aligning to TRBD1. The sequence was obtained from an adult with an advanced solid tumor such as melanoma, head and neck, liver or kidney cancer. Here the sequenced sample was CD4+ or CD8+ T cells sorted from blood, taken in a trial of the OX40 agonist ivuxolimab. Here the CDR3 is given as CASSLQGRLDYGYTF. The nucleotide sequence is TGTGCCAGCAGTTTACAGGGGAGGCTAGACTATGGCTACACCTTC.